A selection of T cell receptor beta chains follows, all from one sample in a study of Graves' ophthalmopathy and Graves' hyperthyroidism. TCRdb recomputed calls from the multiplex PCR reads with MiXCR, one row per CDR3 protein. The sample lists 620,000 or so distinct CDR3 sequences; 22% were seen once. Material: peripheral blood. The receptors were sampled from a woman under 30 with stable Graves' hyperthyroidism. Some clones in this sample may be carry-over from other donors' samples. CDR3s include the opening cysteine and the closing phenylalanine or tryptophan. The D gene is left open where the match is weak. Clone size is stated in some rows and not others, as once, few, many or a class when expanded.

clone_size: NA
v_call: TRBV14
j_call: TRBJ1-1
d_call: TRBD1
cdr3_nt: TGTGCCACCGGGACAGGAGGAGGGTCTGAAGCTTTCTTT
cdr3_aa: CATGTGGGSEAFF

clone_size: many
v_call: TRBV27
j_call: TRBJ1-6
d_call: NA
cdr3_nt: TGTGCCAGCAGTAGATCCTATAATTCACCCCTCCACTTT
cdr3_aa: CASSRSYNSPLHF

clone_size: NA
v_call: TRBV7-3
j_call: TRBJ2-5
d_call: TRBD2
cdr3_nt: TGTGCCAGCAGCTTAGTCCTAGCGGGGGGGCGGGAGACCCAGTACTTC
cdr3_aa: CASSLVLAGGRETQYF

clone_size: many
v_call: TRBV12-5
j_call: TRBJ1-5
d_call: NA
cdr3_nt: TGTGCTAGTGGTTCCCCGGTAGGCCGCAATCAGCCCCAGCATTTT
cdr3_aa: CASGSPVGRNQPQHF

clone_size: NA
v_call: TRBV12-3/TRBV12-4
j_call: TRBJ1-2
d_call: NA
cdr3_nt: TGTGCCAGCAGACTAGGGGACGGCGGTTACACCTTC
cdr3_aa: CASRLGDGGYTF

clone_size: many
v_call: TRBV12-3/TRBV12-4
j_call: TRBJ2-2
d_call: NA
cdr3_nt: TGTGCCAGCACTGACAGAAACACCGGGGAGCTGTTTTTT
cdr3_aa: CASTDRNTGELFF

clone_size: few
v_call: TRBV7-6
j_call: TRBJ1-5
d_call: NA
cdr3_nt: TGTGCCAGCAGCTTAGCGGAGGGGTTAGGTCAGCCCCAGCATTTT
cdr3_aa: CASSLAEGLGQPQHF

clone_size: NA
v_call: TRBV5-5
j_call: TRBJ2-7
d_call: NA
cdr3_nt: TGTGCCAGCAGCCTACAGGACGGACCCCTCTACGAGCAGTACTTC
cdr3_aa: CASSLQDGPLYEQYF

clone_size: NA
v_call: TRBV4-1
j_call: TRBJ1-3
d_call: TRBD1
cdr3_nt: TGCGCCAGCAGCCAAGGATGGACAGGGGTGAACACCATATATTTT
cdr3_aa: CASSQGWTGVNTIYF

clone_size: many
v_call: TRBV6-5
j_call: TRBJ2-7
d_call: TRBD1
cdr3_nt: TGTGCCAGCAATTCACAGGGGGGTGCAGGCTACGAGCAGTACTTC
cdr3_aa: CASNSQGGAGYEQYF

clone_size: many
v_call: TRBV19
j_call: TRBJ2-2
d_call: NA
cdr3_nt: TGTGCCAGTAGTATTACAGGGTTAACTGGGGAGCTGTTTTTT
cdr3_aa: CASSITGLTGELFF

clone_size: many
v_call: TRBV7-8
j_call: TRBJ1-1
d_call: NA
cdr3_nt: TGTGCCAGCAGCTTAGCTGGCTCCTGGGTAGGCACTGAAGCTTTCTTT
cdr3_aa: CASSLAGSWVGTEAFF

clone_size: few
v_call: TRBV7-2
j_call: TRBJ2-1
d_call: NA
cdr3_nt: TGTGCCAGCAGTAGTTACAGGTTCAATGAGCAGTTCTTC
cdr3_aa: CASSSYRFNEQFF

clone_size: NA
v_call: TRBV28
j_call: TRBJ2-7
d_call: TRBD2
cdr3_nt: TGTGCCAGCAGCTCCAAGCGGGGAATCTACGAGCAGTACTTC
cdr3_aa: CASSSKRGIYEQYF

clone_size: many
v_call: TRBV10-1
j_call: TRBJ2-7
d_call: NA
cdr3_nt: TGCGCCAGCAGTGAGTCTCCGGGGAGCTACGAGCAGTACTTC
cdr3_aa: CASSESPGSYEQYF

clone_size: NA
v_call: TRBV12-3/TRBV12-4
j_call: TRBJ1-1
d_call: TRBD1
cdr3_nt: TGTGCCAGCAGCCTTGACAGGGTCACTGAAGCTTTCTTT
cdr3_aa: CASSLDRVTEAFF

clone_size: NA
v_call: TRBV6-5
j_call: TRBJ1-5
d_call: NA
cdr3_nt: TGTGCCAGCAGTTATGCGGCTCCCGCCGGGGGGACCCTGCATTTT
cdr3_aa: CASSYAAPAGGTLHF

clone_size: NA
v_call: TRBV20-1
j_call: TRBJ1-1
d_call: TRBD1
cdr3_nt: TGCAGTGCAAATCCAGGACAGGGGGGAAGGGGAGCTTTCTTT
cdr3_aa: CSANPGQGGRGAFF

clone_size: many
v_call: TRBV4-3
j_call: TRBJ1-2
d_call: TRBD1
cdr3_nt: TGCGCCAGCAGCCTGGACCGGGACAGCCTTGGCTACACCTTC
cdr3_aa: CASSLDRDSLGYTF

clone_size: many
v_call: TRBV7-2
j_call: TRBJ2-7
d_call: TRBD2
cdr3_nt: TGTGCCAGCAGCTTTTTCGGGGGGATTGGTTACGAGCAGTACTTC
cdr3_aa: CASSFFGGIGYEQYF

clone_size: many
v_call: TRBV6-1
j_call: TRBJ2-6
d_call: NA
cdr3_nt: TGTGCCAGCAGTCAAATCCCCCTGACAGGAAACTCTGGGGTCAACGTCCTGACTTTC
cdr3_aa: CASSQIPLTGNSGVNVLTF

clone_size: many
v_call: TRBV6-1
j_call: TRBJ2-7
d_call: TRBD1
cdr3_nt: TGTGCCAGCAGGCCGGGACAGACACACGAGCAGTACTTC
cdr3_aa: CASRPGQTHEQYF

clone_size: NA
v_call: TRBV6-1
j_call: TRBJ1-1
d_call: TRBD1
cdr3_nt: TGTGCCAGCAGTGCGGCAGGGACAGGGGGGACTGAAGCTTTCTTT
cdr3_aa: CASSAAGTGGTEAFF

clone_size: many
v_call: TRBV10-3
j_call: TRBJ2-5
d_call: NA
cdr3_nt: TGTGCCATCAGTGAGGATGGGCTTCAAGAGACCCAGTACTTC
cdr3_aa: CAISEDGLQETQYF

clone_size: NA
v_call: TRBV28
j_call: TRBJ1-2
d_call: NA
cdr3_nt: TGTGCCAGCAGTTTTGGGGACAACCACCTCCTTAACTATGGCTACACCTTC
cdr3_aa: CASSFGDNHLLNYGYTF

clone_size: many
v_call: TRBV5-1
j_call: TRBJ1-1
d_call: NA
cdr3_nt: TGCGCCAGCAGCTTGAGCGCCGGGTGGCGGAACACTGAAGCTTTCTTT
cdr3_aa: CASSLSAGWRNTEAFF

clone_size: many
v_call: TRBV20-1
j_call: TRBJ1-5
d_call: NA
cdr3_nt: TGCAGTGCACAGGGAGGGAATCAGCCCCAGCATTTT
cdr3_aa: CSAQGGNQPQHF

clone_size: NA
v_call: TRBV7-3
j_call: TRBJ1-2
d_call: NA
cdr3_nt: TGTGCCAGCAGCCCGGCCGGGGCGTTGGGCTACACCTTC
cdr3_aa: CASSPAGALGYTF

clone_size: NA
v_call: TRBV12-3/TRBV12-4
j_call: TRBJ1-2
d_call: NA
cdr3_nt: TGTGCCGGCAGTTTTTTCGCTGGCTACACCTTC
cdr3_aa: CAGSFFAGYTF

clone_size: many
v_call: TRBV5-1
j_call: TRBJ1-2
d_call: NA
cdr3_nt: TGCGCCAGCAGCTTGGACGAGGGACGAGGGGGCTACACCTTC
cdr3_aa: CASSLDEGRGGYTF

clone_size: many
v_call: TRBV2
j_call: TRBJ1-1
d_call: NA
cdr3_nt: TGTGCCAGCAGCGGATCGGACATGGTGAACACTGAAGCTTTCTTT
cdr3_aa: CASSGSDMVNTEAFF

clone_size: many
v_call: TRBV5-6
j_call: TRBJ2-5
d_call: TRBD1
cdr3_nt: TGTGCCAGCAGCATATCGACAGGGTCCCAAGAGACCCAGTACTTC
cdr3_aa: CASSISTGSQETQYF

clone_size: NA
v_call: TRBV30
j_call: TRBJ1-1
d_call: NA
cdr3_nt: TGTGCCTGGAGTGTTGGCCCGAACACTGAAGCTTTCTTT
cdr3_aa: CAWSVGPNTEAFF

clone_size: many
v_call: TRBV6-5
j_call: TRBJ1-6
d_call: TRBD1
cdr3_nt: TGTGCCAGCAGATATACCGGGACAGGGCCGTCACCCCTCCACTTT
cdr3_aa: CASRYTGTGPSPLHF

clone_size: many
v_call: TRBV10-3
j_call: TRBJ1-5
d_call: NA
cdr3_nt: TGTGCCATCAGTGAAGGGCAGGGAGGCAATCAGCCCCAGCATTTT
cdr3_aa: CAISEGQGGNQPQHF

clone_size: many
v_call: TRBV7-3
j_call: TRBJ2-5
d_call: NA
cdr3_nt: TGTGCCAGCAGCTTATTTCAAGGCGGGACGGAGACCCAGTACTTC
cdr3_aa: CASSLFQGGTETQYF

clone_size: NA
v_call: TRBV15
j_call: TRBJ1-5
d_call: NA
cdr3_nt: TGTGCCACCAGCAGAGTACGTGAGAATCAGCCCCAGCATTTT
cdr3_aa: CATSRVRENQPQHF

clone_size: NA
v_call: TRBV6-1
j_call: TRBJ1-1
d_call: NA
cdr3_nt: TGTGCCAGCGGAAGTATCGCTGAAGCTTTCTTT
cdr3_aa: CASGSIAEAFF

clone_size: many
v_call: TRBV2
j_call: TRBJ2-2
d_call: NA
cdr3_nt: TGTGCCAGCAGTGAATCCCACGGTACCGGGGAGCTGTTTTTT
cdr3_aa: CASSESHGTGELFF

clone_size: many
v_call: TRBV6-2/TRBV6-3
j_call: TRBJ1-5
d_call: TRBD1
cdr3_nt: TGTGCCAGCAGCAACTGGGACAGTAATCAGCCCCAGCATTTT
cdr3_aa: CASSNWDSNQPQHF